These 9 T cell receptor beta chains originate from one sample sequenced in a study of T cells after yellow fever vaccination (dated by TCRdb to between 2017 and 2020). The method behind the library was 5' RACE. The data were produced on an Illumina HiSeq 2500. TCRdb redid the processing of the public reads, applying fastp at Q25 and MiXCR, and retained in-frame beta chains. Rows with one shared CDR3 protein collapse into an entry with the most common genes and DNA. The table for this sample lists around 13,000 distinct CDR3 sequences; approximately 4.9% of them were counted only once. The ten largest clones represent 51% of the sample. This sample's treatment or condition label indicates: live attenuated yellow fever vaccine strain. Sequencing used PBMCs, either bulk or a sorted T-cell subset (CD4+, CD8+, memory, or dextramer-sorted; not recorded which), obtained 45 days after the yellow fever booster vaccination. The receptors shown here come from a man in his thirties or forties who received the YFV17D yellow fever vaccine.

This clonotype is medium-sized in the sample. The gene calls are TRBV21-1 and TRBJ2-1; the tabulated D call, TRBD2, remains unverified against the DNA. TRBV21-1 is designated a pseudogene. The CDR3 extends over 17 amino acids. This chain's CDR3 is CASSKSRTLLFDNEQFF. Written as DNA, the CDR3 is TGTGCCAGCAGCAAAAGTAGGACTCTCCTTTTCGACAATGAGCAGTTCTTC.

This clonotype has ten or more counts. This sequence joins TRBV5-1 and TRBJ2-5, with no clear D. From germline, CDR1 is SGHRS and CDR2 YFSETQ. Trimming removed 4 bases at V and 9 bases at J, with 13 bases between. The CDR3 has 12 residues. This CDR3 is CASSPGWDSQYF. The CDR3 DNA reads TGCGCCAGCAGCCCCGGTTGGGATTCCCAGTACTTC. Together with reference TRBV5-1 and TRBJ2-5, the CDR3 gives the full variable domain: KAGVTQTPRYLIKTRGQQVTLSCSPISGHRSVSWYQQTPGQGLQFLFEYFSETQRNKGNFPGRFSGRQFSNSRSEMNVSTLELGDSALYLCASSPGWDSQYFGPGTRLLVL.

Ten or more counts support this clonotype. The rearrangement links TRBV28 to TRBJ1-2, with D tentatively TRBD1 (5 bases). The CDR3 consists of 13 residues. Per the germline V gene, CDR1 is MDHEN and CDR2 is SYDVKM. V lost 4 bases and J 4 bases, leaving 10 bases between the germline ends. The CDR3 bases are TGTGCCAGCAGTTCGAGACAGAGCTATGGCTACACCTTC. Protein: CASSSRQSYGYTF.

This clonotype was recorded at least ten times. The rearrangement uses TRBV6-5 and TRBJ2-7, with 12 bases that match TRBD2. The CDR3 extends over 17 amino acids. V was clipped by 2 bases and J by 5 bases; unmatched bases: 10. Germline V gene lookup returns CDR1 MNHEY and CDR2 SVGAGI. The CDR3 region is CASSYSWLAGGLHEQYF. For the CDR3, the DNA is TGTGCCAGCAGTTACAGCTGGCTAGCGGGAGGGCTTCACGAGCAGTACTTC.

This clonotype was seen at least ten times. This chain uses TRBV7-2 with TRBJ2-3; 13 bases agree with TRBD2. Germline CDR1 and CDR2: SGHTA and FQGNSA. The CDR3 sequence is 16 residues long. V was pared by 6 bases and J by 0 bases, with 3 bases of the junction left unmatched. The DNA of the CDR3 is TGTGCCAGCAGTTCGGGACTAGCGGGAAGCACAGATACGCAGTATTTT. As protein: CASSSGLAGSTDTQYF.

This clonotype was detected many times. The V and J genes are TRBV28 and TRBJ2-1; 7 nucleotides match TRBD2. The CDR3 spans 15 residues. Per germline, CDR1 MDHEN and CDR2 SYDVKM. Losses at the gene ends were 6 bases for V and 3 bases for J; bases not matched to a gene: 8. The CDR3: CASSATSAGYNEQFF. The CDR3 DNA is TGTGCCAGCAGCGCTACTAGCGCGGGCTACAATGAGCAGTTCTTC. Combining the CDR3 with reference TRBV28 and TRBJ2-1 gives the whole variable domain DVKVTQSSRYLVKRTGEKVFLECVQDMDHENMFWYRQDPGLGLRLIYFSYDVKMKEKGDIPEGYSVSREKKERFSLILESASTNQTSMYLCASSATSAGYNEQFFGPGTRLTVL.

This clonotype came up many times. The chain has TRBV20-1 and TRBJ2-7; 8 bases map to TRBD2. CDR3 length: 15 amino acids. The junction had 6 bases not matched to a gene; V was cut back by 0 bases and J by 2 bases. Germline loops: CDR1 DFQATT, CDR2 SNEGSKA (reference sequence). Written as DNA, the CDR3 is TGCAGTGCTAGAGATCGCTTACTAGCGGCCTACGAGCAGTACTTC. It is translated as CSARDRLLAAYEQYF.

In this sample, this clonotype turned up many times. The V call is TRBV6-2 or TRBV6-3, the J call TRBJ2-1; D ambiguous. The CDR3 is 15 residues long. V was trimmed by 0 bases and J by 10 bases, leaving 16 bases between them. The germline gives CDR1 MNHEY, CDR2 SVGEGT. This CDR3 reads CASSYSTPTPFEQFF. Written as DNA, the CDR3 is TGTGCCAGCAGTTACTCAACACCGACACCCTTCGAGCAGTTCTTC.

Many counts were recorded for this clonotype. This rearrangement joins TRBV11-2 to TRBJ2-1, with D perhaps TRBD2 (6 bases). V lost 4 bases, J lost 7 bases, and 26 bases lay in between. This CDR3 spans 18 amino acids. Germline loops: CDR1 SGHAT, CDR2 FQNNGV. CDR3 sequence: CASSSRPRRARIDNEQFF. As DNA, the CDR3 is TGTGCCAGCAGCTCACGACCCCGGAGGGCGAGGATAGATAATGAGCAGTTCTTC.